Described below is a single T cell receptor beta chain sequence and its context. The antigen is not known. V trimming: 3 bases; J trimming: 2 bases; junction bases outside the gene matches: 5. Looked up from germline, CDR1 is KGHSH and CDR2 is LQKENI. This CDR3 contains 15 residues. These data originate in a study of OX40 agonist ivuxolimab in advanced cancers. On the study more broadly: While on treatment, patients had intravenous ivuxolimab at 0.01 to 10 mg/kg every 2 weeks. General observations from the study: Certain nonresponding patients likewise had low normalized T-cell clonal expansion. Among T cells, CD8+ cells averaged more expanded clones than CD4+ cells.

The repertoire was sequenced with immunoSEQ multiplex PCR; TCRdb's copy has only in-frame clones and lacks some. This sample has tens of thousands of clones, with less than 90% found just once. Material: CD4+ or CD8+ T cells sorted from blood, obtained in a trial of the OX40 agonist ivuxolimab. The origin of this receptor is an adult with an advanced solid tumor such as melanoma, head and neck, liver or kidney cancer. This chain uses TRBV18 with TRBJ2-7, with 9 positions matching TRBD1. The CDR3 sequence: CASSPPGQGAYEQYF. In DNA, the CDR3 is TGTGCCAGCTCACCCCCGGGACAGGGTGCCTACGAGCAGTACTTC.